This T cell receptor (beta chain) emerged from a study of sequential checkpoint blockade in melanoma. Looking at the study overall: Both treatment sequences were followed by maintenance nivolumab.

Treatment indicated: randomized to nivolumab then ipilimumab (arm A) or the reverse (arm B). No patient had prior DNA-damaging chemotherapy. Profiled with immunoSEQ multiplex PCR; TCRdb holds only in-frame clones, not every one. In the table there are 40,000 or so clones, 86% of which are singletons. Trimming removed 7 bases from V and 3 bases from J, with 13 bases in between. The CDR3 contains 14 residues. In germline, CDR1 is MNHNS, CDR2 SASEGT. The sequence derives from a human donor with melanoma. This chain joins TRBV6-1 and TRBJ2-1; D perhaps matches TRBD2 (7 bases). This sample comprised CD8+ T cells sorted from blood (inferred from file names), obtained from a patient given nivolumab and ipilimumab in sequence. The CDR3 DNA reads TGTGCCAGCAAAAAGAGGGGGGGCTACAATGAGCAGTTCTTC. It translates to CASKKRGGYNEQFF.